This T cell receptor beta chain appears in the sequencing data of a study of T cell responses to AZD1222 COVID-19 vaccine. Unmatched junction bases numbered 6, after V lost 3 bases and J lost 2 bases. The CDR3 contains 15 residues. Germline assignment: CDR1 SGHDN and CDR2 FVKESK. Study-wide results and limits: Rises in breadth and depth of Spike-specific TCRs came after two AZD1222 doses.

On this clone itself: Its specificity is unknown.

Clones were sequenced by immunoSEQ multiplex PCR, and TCRdb holds only the in-frame ones, with some missing. Of about 150,000 clones listed, around 90% are singletons. J is TRBJ2-5 and V is TRBV14; TRBD2 matches 7 bases. The receptor comes from an adult in good health. The source material was peripheral blood, sampled on day 0 of AZD1222 vaccination. The CDR3 DNA follows: TGTGCCAGCAGCCAGCCGGGACTACCTCAAGAGACCCAGTACTTC. Amino acid sequence: CASSQPGLPQETQYF.